The 17 T cell receptor beta chains presented below share a single source sample, sequenced in a study of memory CD4+ T cells and cytomegalovirus serostatus. The sort gate was single viable CD3+CD4+CD8-CD45RO+ cells for memory CD4+ T cells. The protocol was immunoSEQ multiplex PCR, while the TCRdb copy is restricted to in-frame clones and leaves out a portion. The sample contains some 64,000 clones, around 83% of which appear only once. The sequenced material came from memory CD4+ T cells from blood. The receptors were sampled from an adult in good health and CMV-seronegative.

V and J are TRBV7-6 and TRBJ1-2; possible D gene TRBD1, 5 bases. The CDR3 contains 13 residues. CDR1 and CDR2 (germline): SGHVS, FNYEAQ. Trimming stripped 5 bases from V and 8 bases from J, with 15 bases between. The CDR3 bases are TGTGCCAGCAGCCCGGGACCTATGGGGGGCTACACCTTC. This gives the protein CASSPGPMGGYTF.

This rearrangement joins TRBV9 to TRBJ1-3; maybe TRBD1 (6 bases). The CDR3 runs to 16 residues. Germline CDR1 SGDLS, CDR2 YYNGEE. The V gene lost 2 bases and the J gene lost 0 bases, with 12 bases spanning the gap. For the CDR3, the DNA is TGTGCCAGCAGCGTCAGGGGCCGGTCCTCTGGAAACACCATATATTTT. Amino acids: CASSVRGRSSGNTIYF. The full variable domain, rest sourced from reference TRBV9 and TRBJ1-3, is DSGVTQTPKHLITATGQRVTLRCSPRSGDLSVYWYQQSLDQGLQFLIQYYNGEERAKGNILERFSAQQFPDLHSELNLSSLELGDSALYFCASSVRGRSSGNTIYFGEGSWLTVV.

The chain couples TRBV5-1 to TRBJ1-4; TRBD1 is a possible D gene (6 bases). This CDR3 region has 14 residues. V was trimmed by 4 bases and J by 8 bases, leaving 15 bases between them. Germline V gene data show CDR1 as SGHRS and CDR2 as YFSETQ. CDR3 protein: CASSRRGQDEKLFF. DNA of the CDR3: TGCGCCAGCAGCAGGCGGGGGCAGGACGAAAAACTGTTTTTT. The variable domain in full, with the rest retrieved from reference TRBV5-1 and TRBJ1-4, is KAGVTQTPRYLIKTRGQQVTLSCSPISGHRSVSWYQQTPGQGLQFLFEYFSETQRNKGNFPGRFSGRQFSNSRSEMNVSTLELGDSALYLCASSRRGQDEKLFFGSGTQLSVL.

This clone was observed a handful of times. Additional DNA sequences in this sample encode the identical CDR3. The chain carries TRBV9 and TRBJ1-4; TRBD1 aligns across 8 bases. This CDR3 is built from 14 residues. The J segment lost 8 bases and the V segment lost 3 bases, leaving 6 bases of the junction unmatched. CDR1 is SGDLS, CDR2 YYNGEE, per germline. The CDR3 loop reads CASSAGQGGEKLFF. In DNA form, the CDR3 reads TGTGCCAGCAGCGCAGGACAGGGCGGGGAAAAACTGTTTTTT.

The V call is TRBV7-7, the J call TRBJ2-3; D remains ambiguous. Germline V gene lookup returns CDR1 SSHAT and CDR2 FNYEAQ (reference sequence). The V end was cut by 5 bases, the J end by 3 bases, with 15 bases between. This CDR3 comprises 15 residues. CDR3 in amino acids: CASSQNSDGTDTQYF. The CDR3 DNA is TGTGCCAGCAGCCAAAACTCGGATGGGACAGATACGCAGTATTTT.

The V gene is TRBV6-1, the J gene TRBJ2-6, with D perhaps matching TRBD1 or TRBD2 (5 bases each). Germline V lookup: CDR1 MNHNS, CDR2 SASEGT. The V and J ends lost 2 bases and 4 bases respectively, with 18 bases between them. The CDR3 sequence is 18 residues long. CDR3 loop: CASSEPGRPVAGANVLTF. DNA for the CDR3: TGTGCCAGCAGTGAACCGGGACGGCCCGTCGCGGGGGCCAACGTCCTGACTTTC.

This clone ranks as medium-sized. The genes are TRBV19 and TRBJ1-2; D not certain. Germline V gene sequence: CDR1 LNHDA, CDR2 SQIVND (reference sequence). CDR3 length: 12 amino acids. V lost 4 bases to trimming and J lost 7 bases, with 10 bases between them. The CDR3 sequence: CASSTWGTGYTF. The CDR3 bases are TGTGCCAGTAGTACGTGGGGAACTGGCTACACCTTC.

The table lists this clone with a few counts. The chain links TRBV10-3 to TRBJ1-2; D remains ambiguous. V was shortened by 3 bases and J by 2 bases, with 10 bases between the two germline ends. Germline V gene lookup returns CDR1 ENHRY and CDR2 SYGVKD. This CDR3 is built from 14 residues. Here the CDR3 DNA reads TGTGCCATCAGTGACTACGGGAGAAACTATGGCTACACCTTC. The encoded protein is CAISDYGRNYGYTF.

The V and J genes are TRBV27 and TRBJ2-5, with D perhaps TRBD1 (6 bases). V lost 4 bases and J lost 2, with 17 bases in between. The CDR3 contains 16 residues. Germline loops: CDR1 MNHEY, CDR2 SMNVEV (reference sequence). The CDR3 region is CASSSGQTLTQETQYF. Here the CDR3 DNA reads TGTGCCAGCAGTTCTGGACAGACCCTCACGCAAGAGACCCAGTACTTC.

The chain links TRBV6-1 to TRBJ1-5; D call uncertain. V lost 4 bases, J lost 1 base, and 5 bases lay in between. This CDR3 spans 13 amino acids. Germline V gives CDR1 MNHNS, CDR2 SASEGT. The CDR3 spells CASSGRSNQPQHF. CDR3 sequence (DNA): TGTGCCAGCAGTGGCAGAAGCAATCAGCCCCAGCATTTT.

The gene calls are TRBV28 and TRBJ2-5, with a possible D match to TRBD2 (7 bases). The CDR3 has 15 amino acids. Trimming left V 5 bases short and J 5 bases short, with 18 bases between. Germline CDR1 is MDHEN and CDR2 is SYDVKM. This CDR3 is CASSPLGEGEETQYF. In nucleotides, the CDR3 is TGTGCCAGCAGTCCCCTTGGGGAGGGGGAGGAGACCCAGTACTTC.

V and J are TRBV27 and TRBJ2-7; no clear D. The V end lost 5 bases, the J end lost 2 bases, and 16 bases lay between the germline ends. This CDR3 comprises 15 residues. Germline V gene sequence: CDR1 MNHEY, CDR2 SMNVEV (reference sequence). Here the CDR3 DNA reads TGTGCCAGCAGTCCCACGGGCGTAAGCCCCTACGAGCAGTACTTC. Its protein is CASSPTGVSPYEQYF.

V is TRBV5-1 and J is TRBJ2-7; a weak D match, TRBD2 (6 bases). Trimming pared 6 bases from V and 6 bases from J, leaving 19 bases between. The V gene's germline CDR1 is SGHRS and CDR2 YFSETQ. This CDR3 has 14 amino acids. In nucleotides, the CDR3 is TGCGCCAGCACCCTTGGAGCGGGCCGGGGCGAGCAGTACTTC. This gives the protein CASTLGAGRGEQYF.

The chain employs TRBV18 and TRBJ1-1; 8 nucleotides align to TRBD1. The germline V gene encodes CDR1 KGHSH and CDR2 LQKENI. The CDR3 sequence is 13 residues long. V lost 3 bases and J lost 10; bases outside the gene matches: 7. CDR3 coding DNA: TGTGCCAGCTCACCGGACAGGGCAGAGTCAGCTTTCTTT. Translation gives CASSPDRAESAFF.

The chain links TRBV18 to TRBJ2-3; D ambiguous. This CDR3 contains 14 residues. Trimming removed 6 bases at V and 3 bases at J, with 13 bases between. Germline CDR1 KGHSH, CDR2 LQKENI. CDR3 amino acids: CASSNRKETDTQYF. DNA for the CDR3: TGTGCCAGCTCGAACCGGAAGGAAACAGATACGCAGTATTTT.

V is TRBV19 and J is TRBJ1-5, with a possible D match to TRBD1 (6 bases). CDR3 size: 13 residues. The V gene's germline CDR1 is LNHDA and CDR2 SQIVND (reference sequence). V was trimmed by 4 bases and J by 4 bases, leaving 8 bases between them. The CDR3 DNA reads TGTGCCAGTAGTAACAGGGTAAATCAGCCCCAGCATTTT. Protein sequence: CASSNRVNQPQHF.

The chain carries TRBV28 and TRBJ1-2; D not resolved. The CDR3 is made up of 14 amino acids. Trimming took off 5 bases at V and 4 bases at J, with 14 bases between the two ends. Germline loops: CDR1 MDHEN, CDR2 SYDVKM. CDR3 coding DNA: TGTGCCAGCAGTATCCCGGGGAGATCCTATGGCTACACCTTC. It yields the protein CASSIPGRSYGYTF.